This T cell receptor beta chain was identified in a study of OX40 agonist ivuxolimab in advanced cancers. Notes on the study in general: Among the lowest peripheral clonal expansion occurred in 0.1-3.0 mg/kg partial responders. Fewer expanded clones were found on average in CD4+ than in CD8+ T cells.

Using immunoSEQ multiplex PCR, the repertoire was profiled, and TCRdb retains in-frame clones only, with some absent. This sample has 70,000 to 95,000 clones, with about 87% found just once. With baseline, cycle 4 day 1, and cycle 7 day 1 as timepoints, blood was sampled. The junction had 4 bases not matched to a gene; V was cut back by 0 bases and J by 4 bases. The CDR3 totals 15 residues. CDR1 and CDR2 (germline): MNHEY, SVGAGI. Note on this clone: The antigen is not known.

The source was CD4+ or CD8+ T cells sorted from blood, collected in a trial of the OX40 agonist ivuxolimab. This chain joins TRBV6-5 and TRBJ2-3; 7 bases fit TRBD2. The receptor's source is an adult with an advanced solid tumor such as melanoma, head and neck, liver or kidney cancer. The CDR3 sequence is CASSYSRAGSDTQYF. The CDR3 nucleotides read TGTGCCAGCAGTTACTCGAGAGCGGGATCAGATACGCAGTATTTT.